Following are 3 T cell receptor beta chains from one sample sequenced in a study of early stage breast cancer tumors. Here immunoSEQ multiplex PCR was the method, and the copy in TCRdb shows in-frame clones only, minus some. The sample lists 6,000 or so clones; 60% to 85% were seen once. Sequencing was carried out using normal breast tissue next to the tumor. Receptor source: a person aged 65-85 years with breast cancer.

This clone was picked up one time. The chain uses TRBV18 and TRBJ1-1; D is unresolved. CDR1 is KGHSH, CDR2 LQKENI, per germline. With 3 bases removed from V and 3 bases from J, the gap between germline ends came to 11 bases. The CDR3 runs to 14 residues. The CDR3 sequence: CASSPEARDTEAFF. The CDR3 bases are TGTGCCAGCTCACCCGAAGCGCGCGACACTGAAGCTTTCTTT.

CDR3 region: CASSYSNRPPEAFF. The CDR3 DNA reads as TGTGCCAGCAGTTACTCGAACAGGCCCCCTGAAGCTTTCTTT. V is TRBV6-6 and J is TRBJ1-1; D might be TRBD1 (5 bases). The CDR3 consists of 14 residues. Trimming removed 0 bases from V and 6 bases from J, with 11 bases in between. Germline lookup yields CDR1 MNHNY and CDR2 SVGAGI (reference sequence).

The CDR3 DNA is TGTGCCAGCAGCAGGGGACTAGCGGAAGAGACCCAGTACTTC. Translated: CASSRGLAEETQYF. The chain recombines TRBV9 with TRBJ2-5; 11 nucleotides match TRBD2. The CDR3 covers 14 residues. Germline V gene lookup returns CDR1 SGDLS and CDR2 YYNGEE. V lost 4 bases and J lost 3; bases outside the gene matches: 2.